A selection of T cell receptor beta chains follows, all from one sample in a study of blood T cell repertoires in COVID-19. The method was immunoSEQ multiplex PCR; TCRdb's version includes in-frame clones alone and lacks a portion of them. The repertoire holds about 180,000 clones, 70% to 90% seen once, with nearly 2.5% in the top ten. Sequencing was performed on peripheral blood. Every receptor here comes from a man aged 40-55 years with active or convalescent COVID-19. CDR3s include the opening cysteine and the closing phenylalanine or tryptophan. Fields, in order: D gene, V gene, clone size, J gene, CDR3 protein, CDR3 DNA. The D gene is left open where the match is weak. A row's size may be missing; if present it is once, few, many or a size class.

d_call: TRBD1
v_call: TRBV7-2
clone_size: .
j_call: TRBJ1-1
cdr3_aa: CASSPDRGRVVAFF
cdr3_nt: TGTGCCAGCAGCCCTGACAGGGGGCGGGTAGTAGCTTTCTTT

d_call: .
v_call: TRBV2
clone_size: once
j_call: TRBJ1-5
cdr3_aa: CASSSGAGTRQPQHF
cdr3_nt: TGTGCCAGCAGCTCCGGGGCAGGGACTCGGCAGCCCCAGCATTTT

d_call: TRBD2
v_call: TRBV6-5
clone_size: .
j_call: TRBJ2-1
cdr3_aa: CASTTRASGGPLSFF
cdr3_nt: TGTGCCAGCACCACGAGGGCTAGCGGGGGGCCCCTTAGTTTCTTC

d_call: .
v_call: TRBV7-8
clone_size: .
j_call: TRBJ1-5
cdr3_aa: CASSLEVGGRNQPQHF
cdr3_nt: TGTGCCAGCAGCCTCGAAGTGGGAGGGAGAAATCAGCCCCAGCATTTT

d_call: .
v_call: TRBV2
clone_size: .
j_call: TRBJ1-5
cdr3_aa: CATSRLSGDNQPQHF
cdr3_nt: TGTGCCACAAGCCGTCTGTCAGGGGATAATCAGCCCCAGCATTTT

d_call: TRBD2
v_call: TRBV27
clone_size: .
j_call: TRBJ2-2
cdr3_aa: CASSLLLAGGPVTGELFF
cdr3_nt: TGTGCCAGCAGTTTGTTACTAGCGGGGGGGCCGGTCACCGGGGAGCTGTTTTTT

d_call: .
v_call: TRBV28
clone_size: .
j_call: TRBJ1-2
cdr3_aa: CASSPGWRSSYGYTF
cdr3_nt: TGTGCCAGCAGTCCGGGGTGGAGGTCCAGCTATGGCTACACCTTC

d_call: TRBD1
v_call: TRBV23-1
clone_size: .
j_call: TRBJ2-3
cdr3_aa: CASSPRDREATDTQYF
cdr3_nt: TGCGCCAGCAGTCCCCGAGACAGGGAAGCCACAGATACGCAGTATTTT

d_call: TRBD1
v_call: TRBV6-5
clone_size: .
j_call: TRBJ2-7
cdr3_aa: CASRDRDYEQYF
cdr3_nt: TGTGCCAGCCGGGACAGGGACTACGAGCAGTACTTC

d_call: .
v_call: TRBV19
clone_size: .
j_call: TRBJ2-7
cdr3_aa: CASSRTGLTYEQYF
cdr3_nt: TGTGCCAGTAGTCGGACAGGACTAACCTACGAGCAGTACTTC

d_call: .
v_call: TRBV4-1
clone_size: .
j_call: TRBJ1-1
cdr3_aa: CASSNPGRGNTEAFF
cdr3_nt: TGCGCCAGCAGCAACCCCGGCCGGGGGAACACTGAAGCTTTCTTT

d_call: .
v_call: TRBV7-2
clone_size: .
j_call: TRBJ2-2
cdr3_aa: CASSLEGGRTGELFF
cdr3_nt: TGTGCCAGCAGCTTAGAGGGGGGGCGCACCGGGGAGCTGTTTTTT

d_call: TRBD2
v_call: TRBV29-1
clone_size: .
j_call: TRBJ2-3
cdr3_aa: CSVGLAGAGDTQYF
cdr3_nt: TGCAGCGTTGGGCTAGCGGGAGCTGGAGATACGCAGTATTTT

d_call: .
v_call: TRBV6-5
clone_size: .
j_call: TRBJ2-2
cdr3_aa: CASRANEVGELFF
cdr3_nt: TGTGCCAGCAGGGCGAACGAGGTCGGGGAGCTGTTTTTT

d_call: .
v_call: TRBV24-1
clone_size: few
j_call: TRBJ2-2
cdr3_aa: CATSDPRQDTGELFF
cdr3_nt: TGTGCCACCAGTGACCCCAGACAGGACACCGGGGAGCTGTTTTTT

d_call: .
v_call: TRBV9
clone_size: .
j_call: TRBJ1-2
cdr3_aa: CASSQQYGYTF
cdr3_nt: TGTGCCAGTAGTCAACAGTATGGCTACACCTTC

d_call: .
v_call: TRBV14
clone_size: .
j_call: TRBJ1-1
cdr3_aa: CASSQAQGIIEAFF
cdr3_nt: TGTGCCAGCAGCCAAGCCCAGGGGATAATTGAAGCTTTCTTT

d_call: .
v_call: TRBV11-2
clone_size: .
j_call: TRBJ2-7
cdr3_aa: CASSSLPYEQYF
cdr3_nt: TGTGCCAGCAGCTCCCTACCCTACGAGCAGTACTTC

d_call: TRBD1
v_call: TRBV5-1
clone_size: .
j_call: TRBJ1-4
cdr3_aa: CASTQDRGGEKLFF
cdr3_nt: TGCGCCAGCACCCAAGACAGGGGAGGCGAAAAACTGTTTTTT

d_call: .
v_call: TRBV6-4
clone_size: .
j_call: TRBJ2-2
cdr3_aa: CASSANGANTGELFF
cdr3_nt: TGTGCCAGCAGCGCAAACGGGGCGAACACCGGGGAGCTGTTTTTT

d_call: .
v_call: TRBV11-2
clone_size: .
j_call: TRBJ1-2
cdr3_aa: CASSLSRTAWGYTF
cdr3_nt: TGTGCCAGCAGCCTTTCTCGGACAGCCTGGGGCTACACCTTC

d_call: .
v_call: TRBV4-2
clone_size: few
j_call: TRBJ2-1
cdr3_aa: CASSQERQGTYNEQFF
cdr3_nt: TGTGCCAGCAGCCAAGAGCGGCAGGGGACCTACAATGAGCAGTTCTTC

d_call: TRBD2
v_call: TRBV28
clone_size: few
j_call: TRBJ2-2
cdr3_aa: CASSTRGLAGPGELFF
cdr3_nt: TGTGCCAGCAGTACCCGAGGACTAGCGGGTCCCGGGGAGCTGTTTTTT

d_call: .
v_call: TRBV30
clone_size: .
j_call: TRBJ2-7
cdr3_aa: CAWKPSRHGSWEQYF
cdr3_nt: TGTGCCTGGAAACCCAGCAGACACGGGAGCTGGGAGCAGTACTTC

d_call: .
v_call: TRBV28
clone_size: .
j_call: TRBJ1-1
cdr3_aa: CASSLLYTEAFF
cdr3_nt: TGTGCCAGCAGTTTACTATACACTGAAGCTTTCTTT

d_call: TRBD1
v_call: TRBV5-1
clone_size: .
j_call: TRBJ2-6
cdr3_aa: CASSLYGTDTGANVLTF
cdr3_nt: TGCGCCAGCAGCTTGTATGGGACAGACACTGGGGCCAACGTCCTGACTTTC

d_call: .
v_call: TRBV29-1
clone_size: .
j_call: TRBJ2-3
cdr3_aa: CSAPRGSGDTQYF
cdr3_nt: TGCAGCGCCCCCAGGGGCAGTGGAGATACGCAGTATTTT

d_call: TRBD1
v_call: TRBV19
clone_size: .
j_call: TRBJ1-2
cdr3_aa: CASSYRGTAGDFWSYTF
cdr3_nt: TGTGCCAGTAGTTATCGGGGGACAGCGGGCGACTTTTGGAGCTACACCTTC

d_call: .
v_call: TRBV6-5
clone_size: .
j_call: TRBJ2-7
cdr3_aa: CASSYSNSPYEQYF
cdr3_nt: TGTGCCAGCAGTTACTCGAACAGCCCCTACGAGCAGTACTTC

d_call: .
v_call: TRBV3-1/TRBV3-2
clone_size: .
j_call: TRBJ1-2
cdr3_aa: CASSLEGDGYGYTF
cdr3_nt: TGTGCCAGCAGCCTTGAGGGGGATGGCTATGGCTACACCTTC

d_call: .
v_call: TRBV27
clone_size: .
j_call: TRBJ2-7
cdr3_aa: CASSPSTVSYEQYF
cdr3_nt: TGTGCCAGCAGTCCCTCGACAGTCTCCTACGAGCAGTACTTC

d_call: TRBD1
v_call: TRBV11-2
clone_size: .
j_call: TRBJ1-6
cdr3_aa: CASRKPGQGNSPLHF
cdr3_nt: TGTGCCAGCAGGAAACCGGGACAGGGGAATTCACCCCTCCACTTT

d_call: .
v_call: TRBV29-1
clone_size: .
j_call: TRBJ2-3
cdr3_aa: CSVVGLSITDTQYF
cdr3_nt: TGCAGCGTTGTTGGACTATCAATCACAGATACGCAGTATTTT

d_call: .
v_call: TRBV19
clone_size: many
j_call: TRBJ1-5
cdr3_aa: CASSQGQQPQHF
cdr3_nt: TGTGCCAGTAGTCAAGGACAACAGCCCCAGCATTTT

d_call: TRBD1
v_call: TRBV6-6
clone_size: .
j_call: TRBJ1-1
cdr3_aa: CASSYTGTGNTEAFF
cdr3_nt: TGTGCCAGCAGTTACACCGGGACAGGGAACACTGAAGCTTTCTTT

d_call: TRBD2
v_call: TRBV9
clone_size: .
j_call: TRBJ2-2
cdr3_aa: CASSRRGGLATGELFF
cdr3_nt: TGTGCCAGCAGCCGTCGGGGGGGGCTTGCCACCGGGGAGCTGTTTTTT

d_call: .
v_call: TRBV6-1
clone_size: .
j_call: TRBJ1-6
cdr3_aa: CASSDRDTGGSPLHF
cdr3_nt: TGTGCCAGCAGTGACCGGGACACCGGAGGTTCACCCCTCCACTTT

d_call: .
v_call: TRBV19
clone_size: .
j_call: TRBJ2-1
cdr3_aa: CASSMAGDYNEQFF
cdr3_nt: TGTGCCAGTAGTATGGCAGGGGACTACAATGAGCAGTTCTTC

d_call: .
v_call: TRBV6-5
clone_size: .
j_call: TRBJ2-7
cdr3_aa: CASSTIGTEYEQYF
cdr3_nt: TGTGCCAGCAGCACCATAGGGACTGAGTACGAGCAGTACTTC

d_call: .
v_call: TRBV6-1
clone_size: once
j_call: TRBJ1-2
cdr3_aa: CASSEVLGQGYTF
cdr3_nt: TGTGCCAGCAGTGAAGTGCTGGGGCAGGGCTACACCTTC

d_call: .
v_call: TRBV5-4
clone_size: .
j_call: TRBJ2-5
cdr3_aa: CASSPKAGAAQETQYF
cdr3_nt: TGTGCCAGCAGCCCGAAGGCTGGAGCGGCCCAAGAGACCCAGTACTTC

d_call: .
v_call: TRBV10-3
clone_size: .
j_call: TRBJ2-7
cdr3_aa: CAISESAGDYEQYF
cdr3_nt: TGTGCCATCAGTGAGTCCGCTGGAGACTACGAGCAGTACTTC

d_call: TRBD1
v_call: TRBV2
clone_size: .
j_call: TRBJ1-5
cdr3_aa: CASSHMAGQHSNQPQHF
cdr3_nt: TGTGCCAGCAGCCACATGGCGGGACAGCATAGCAATCAGCCCCAGCATTTT

d_call: TRBD1
v_call: TRBV4-1
clone_size: .
j_call: TRBJ1-5
cdr3_aa: CASSQYGPDRDLSRIQPQHF
cdr3_nt: TGCGCCAGCAGCCAATATGGGCCCGACAGGGACCTTTCTCGAATTCAGCCCCAGCATTTT

d_call: TRBD1
v_call: TRBV4-1
clone_size: .
j_call: TRBJ1-3
cdr3_aa: CASSQEGSRQGYSGNTIYF
cdr3_nt: TGCGCCAGCAGCCAAGAAGGTTCCAGACAGGGCTACTCTGGAAACACCATATATTTT

d_call: TRBD1
v_call: TRBV5-1
clone_size: .
j_call: TRBJ1-1
cdr3_aa: CASSLKGQALEAFF
cdr3_nt: TGCGCCAGCAGCCTAAAAGGACAGGCCCTTGAAGCTTTCTTT

d_call: .
v_call: TRBV7-9
clone_size: .
j_call: TRBJ2-1
cdr3_aa: CASSPAAGYNEQFF
cdr3_nt: TGTGCCAGCAGCCCCGCGGCAGGGTACAATGAGCAGTTCTTC